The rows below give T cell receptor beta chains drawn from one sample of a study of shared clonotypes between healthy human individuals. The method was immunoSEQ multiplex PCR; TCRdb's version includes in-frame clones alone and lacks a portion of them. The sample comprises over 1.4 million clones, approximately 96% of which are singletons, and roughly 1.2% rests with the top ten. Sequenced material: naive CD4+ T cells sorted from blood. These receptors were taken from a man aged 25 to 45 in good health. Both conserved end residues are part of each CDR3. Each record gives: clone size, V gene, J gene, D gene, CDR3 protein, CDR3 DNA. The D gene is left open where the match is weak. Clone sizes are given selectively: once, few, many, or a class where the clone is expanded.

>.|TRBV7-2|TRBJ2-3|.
CASSPTTDTQYF
TGTGCCAGCAGCCCCACCACAGATACGCAGTATTTT
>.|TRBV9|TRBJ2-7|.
CASSPRWGDVRDEQYF
TGTGCCAGCAGCCCCCGGTGGGGGGATGTGAGGGACGAGCAGTACTTC
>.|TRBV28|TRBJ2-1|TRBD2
CASSFSGRYFEQFF
TGTGCCAGCAGTTTTAGCGGGAGATACTTTGAGCAGTTCTTC
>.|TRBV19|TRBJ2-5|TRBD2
CASSINHVGLAAKETQYF
TGTGCCAGTAGTATCAACCACGTGGGACTAGCGGCCAAAGAGACCCAGTACTTC
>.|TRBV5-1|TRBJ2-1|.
CASSSSTWAGSSYNEQFF
TGCGCCAGCAGCTCATCGACATGGGCTGGTAGCTCCTACAATGAGCAGTTCTTC
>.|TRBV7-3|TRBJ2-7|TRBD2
CASSSAGEGDEQYF
TGTGCCAGCAGCTCAGCGGGAGAGGGCGACGAGCAGTACTTC
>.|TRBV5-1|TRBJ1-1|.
CASSLGSGLNTEAFF
TGCGCCAGCAGCTTGGGGTCAGGGCTGAACACTGAAGCTTTCTTT
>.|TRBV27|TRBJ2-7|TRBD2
CASSLMSSGIYEQYF
TGTGCCAGCAGTTTAATGTCTAGCGGGATTTACGAGCAGTACTTC
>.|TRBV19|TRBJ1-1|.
CASSIGQVDTEAFF
TGTGCCAGTAGTATAGGTCAGGTTGACACTGAAGCTTTCTTT
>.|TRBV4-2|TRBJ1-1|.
CASSQEGARTEAFF
TGTGCCAGCAGCCAAGAGGGGGCGCGAACTGAAGCTTTCTTT
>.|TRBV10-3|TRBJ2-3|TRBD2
CAASGSASTDTQYF
TGTGCCGCTAGCGGGAGCGCTAGCACAGATACGCAGTATTTT
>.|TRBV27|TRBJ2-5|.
CASSSRGGETQYF
TGTGCCAGCAGTTCCAGGGGAGGGGAGACCCAGTACTTC
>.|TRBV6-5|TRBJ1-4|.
CASRRHATNEKLFF
TGTGCCAGCAGGAGACATGCAACTAATGAAAAACTGTTTTTT
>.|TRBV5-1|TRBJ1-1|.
CASSLAGRSEAFF
TGCGCCAGCAGCTTGGCCGGACGCTCTGAAGCTTTCTTT
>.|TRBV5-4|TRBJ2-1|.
CASSSHRSGSVTYNEQFF
TGTGCCAGCAGCTCCCATAGAAGCGGATCTGTGACCTACAATGAGCAGTTCTTC
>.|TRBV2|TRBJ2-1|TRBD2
CASRRLAGHEQFF
TGTGCCAGCAGAAGACTAGCGGGACATGAGCAGTTCTTC
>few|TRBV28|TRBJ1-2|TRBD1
CASSPPDRVVSGYTF
TGTGCCAGCAGTCCACCTGACAGGGTAGTATCTGGCTACACCTTC
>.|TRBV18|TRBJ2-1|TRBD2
CASSPFGSGTYNEQFF
TGTGCCAGCTCACCGTTCGGTAGCGGGACCTACAATGAGCAGTTCTTC
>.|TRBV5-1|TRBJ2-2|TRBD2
CASSIGLAGELFF
TGCGCCAGCAGCATAGGACTAGCGGGAGAGCTGTTTTTT
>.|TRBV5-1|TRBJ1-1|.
CASSLDPISQGDAFF
TGCGCCAGCAGCTTGGACCCCATCTCTCAGGGTGACGCTTTCTTT
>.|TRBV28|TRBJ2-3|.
CASCSPPDTQYF
TGTGCCAGCTGCAGCCCGCCGGATACGCAGTATTTT
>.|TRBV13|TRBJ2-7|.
CASSLFRLGGSYEQYF
TGTGCCAGCAGCTTATTTCGTCTTGGAGGATCCTACGAGCAGTACTTC
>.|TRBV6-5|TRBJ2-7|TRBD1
CASRTGFLTDEQYF
TGTGCCAGCAGGACAGGGTTTTTGACCGACGAGCAGTACTTC
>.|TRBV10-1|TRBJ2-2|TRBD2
CASSEVLAGVGELFF
TGCGCCAGCAGTGAGGTTCTAGCGGGAGTCGGGGAGCTGTTTTTT
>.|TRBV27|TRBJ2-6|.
CASSSGFRRSWWSSGANVLTF
TGTGCCAGCAGTTCGGGGTTCAGACGATCCTGGTGGTCCTCTGGGGCCAACGTCCTGACTTTC